Given below is one T cell receptor beta chain in context. What it binds is not known. The data belong to a study of post-analysis software for immune sequencing data. Study-wide context: Clinical courses comprised relapsing-remitting, secondary progressive and progressive-relapsing multiple sclerosis.

The CDR3 covers 15 residues. The V gene's germline CDR1 is MNHNS and CDR2 SASEGT. With V trimmed by 0 bases and J by 4 bases, 3 bases remained unmatched. Incorporated into the TCR beta cDNA libraries were unique molecular identifiers, which served to reduce PCR and sequencing biases. T cells numbering about 0.9 to 11 million yielded cDNA molecules that totaled some 500,000. TCRdb independently ran MiXCR on the PCR reads; one entry per CDR3 protein. The sample has about 460,000 distinct CDR3 sequences, roughly 46% seen once. Study-wide results and caveats: Patients carried several TRBV segments more frequently than controls did, and TRBV5-6, TRBV5-1 and TRBV20-1 were among them. F measure clustering grouped samples strongly by preparation batch. Diversity measured as normalized Chao1 was significantly lower in multiple sclerosis patients than in controls.

V is TRBV6-1 and J is TRBJ1-5, with 7 bases aligning to TRBD1. Sequencing was performed on blood. The TCR comes from a girl aged 10-17 years with multiple sclerosis. The CDR3 spells CASSEAGQQNQPQHF. The CDR3 region has the DNA TGTGCCAGCAGTGAAGCGGGACAGCAAAATCAGCCCCAGCATTTT.